This T cell receptor beta chain appears in the sequencing data of a study of T cells in localized non-small cell lung cancer. Clones were sequenced by immunoSEQ multiplex PCR, and TCRdb holds only the in-frame ones, with some missing. The repertoire includes 20,000 to 25,000 clones, about 89% of them detected once, and more than 10% sits in the top ten. The CDR3 is made up of 13 amino acids. Germline lookup yields CDR1 KGHSH and CDR2 LQKENI. The ends were cut back, 3 bases at V and 0 bases at J, with 5 bases in the middle. The clonotype originates from a male donor aged 60 or over with stage I lung adenocarcinoma. The sequencing used peripheral blood, collected before any cancer treatment. The chain links TRBV18 to TRBJ2-5; D unresolved. As DNA, the CDR3 is TGTGCCAGCTCACCGTCTAACCAAGAGACCCAGTACTTC. Residues: CASSPSNQETQYF.